This T cell receptor beta chain was observed in a study of T cell responses to AZD1222 COVID-19 vaccine. Regarding the study as a whole: Spike was spanned by vaccine-associated CD4 TCRs, with dominance at 160-218 and 743-854.

Data came from immunoSEQ multiplex PCR; TCRdb stores just in-frame clones and leaves some out. The sample gives around 150,000 clones, about 90% of which show up once; 5% to 6.5% is in the top ten. Whether given at about 4 or about 12 weeks, second doses were pooled. Comment on this clone: Its antigen is not identified.

V was clipped by 8 bases and J by 6 bases, with 13 bases between them. The CDR3 is made up of 12 amino acids. V and J are TRBV12-3 or TRBV12-4 and TRBJ1-2; D might be TRBD1 (5 bases). This clonotype was sampled from an adult who received the AZD1222 COVID-19 vaccine. Sequencing was performed on peripheral blood, taken 28 days after the second AZD1222 dose. The CDR3 DNA reads TGTGCCAGCTTCTCCGGGGGGGATGGCTACACCTTC. Translated, it gives CASFSGGDGYTF.